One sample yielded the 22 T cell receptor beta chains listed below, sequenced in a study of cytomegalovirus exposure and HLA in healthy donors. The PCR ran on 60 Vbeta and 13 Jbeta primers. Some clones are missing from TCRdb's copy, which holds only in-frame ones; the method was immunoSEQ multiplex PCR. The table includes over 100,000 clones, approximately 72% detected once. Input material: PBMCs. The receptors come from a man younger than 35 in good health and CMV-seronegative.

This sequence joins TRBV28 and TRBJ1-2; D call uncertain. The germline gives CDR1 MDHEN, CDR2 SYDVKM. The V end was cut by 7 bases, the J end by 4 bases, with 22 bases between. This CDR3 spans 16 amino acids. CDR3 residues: CASNLAPVGGPYGYTF. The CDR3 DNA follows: TGTGCCAGCAACCTAGCCCCGGTGGGCGGCCCCTATGGCTACACCTTC.

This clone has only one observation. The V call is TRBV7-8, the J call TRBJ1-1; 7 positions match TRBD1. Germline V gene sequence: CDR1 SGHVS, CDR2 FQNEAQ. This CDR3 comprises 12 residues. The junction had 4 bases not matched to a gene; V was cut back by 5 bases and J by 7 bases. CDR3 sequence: CASSPTGREAFF. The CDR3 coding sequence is TGTGCCAGCAGCCCGACAGGGCGTGAAGCTTTCTTT.

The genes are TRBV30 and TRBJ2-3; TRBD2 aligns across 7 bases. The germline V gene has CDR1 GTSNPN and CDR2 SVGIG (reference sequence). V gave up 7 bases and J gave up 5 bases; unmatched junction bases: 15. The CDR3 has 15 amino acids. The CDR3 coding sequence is TGTGCCTCCAGCGGAGTGGGAGGGCTGGAAGATACGCAGTATTTT. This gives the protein CASSGVGGLEDTQYF.

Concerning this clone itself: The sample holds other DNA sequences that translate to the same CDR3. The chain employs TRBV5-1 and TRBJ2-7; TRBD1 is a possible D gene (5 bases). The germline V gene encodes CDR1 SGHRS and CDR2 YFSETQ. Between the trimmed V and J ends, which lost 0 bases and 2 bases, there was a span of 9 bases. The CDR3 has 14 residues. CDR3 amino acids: CASSLVQGPYEQYF. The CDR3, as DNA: TGCGCCAGCAGCTTGGTTCAGGGCCCCTACGAGCAGTACTTC.

The CDR3: CASRQGDYGYTF. In DNA form, the CDR3 reads TGTGCCAGCAGACAGGGGGACTATGGCTACACCTTC. The chain combines TRBV27 with TRBJ1-2, with 8 positions matching TRBD1. The V segment lost 6 bases and the J segment 3 bases; nucleotides outside the gene matches: 0. The germline V gene encodes CDR1 MNHEY and CDR2 SMNVEV (reference sequence). This CDR3 region has 12 residues.

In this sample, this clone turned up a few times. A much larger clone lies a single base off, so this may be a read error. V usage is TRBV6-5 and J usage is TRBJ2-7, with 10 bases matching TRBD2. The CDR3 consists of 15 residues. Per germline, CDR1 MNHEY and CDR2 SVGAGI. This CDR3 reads CSSSYSSGGADEQYF. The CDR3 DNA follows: TGTTCCAGCAGTTACTCCAGCGGGGGGGCGGACGAGCAGTACTTC.

The chain's CDR3 is CATRVRSGFRDTQYF. CDR3 in DNA: TGTGCCACCCGTGTGCGTAGCGGGTTTCGAGATACGCAGTATTTT. The chain couples TRBV10-3 to TRBJ2-3; TRBD2 matches 7 bases. From germline, CDR1 is ENHRY and CDR2 SYGVKD. V lost 10 bases and J lost 5; bases outside the gene matches: 15. CDR3 size: 15 residues.

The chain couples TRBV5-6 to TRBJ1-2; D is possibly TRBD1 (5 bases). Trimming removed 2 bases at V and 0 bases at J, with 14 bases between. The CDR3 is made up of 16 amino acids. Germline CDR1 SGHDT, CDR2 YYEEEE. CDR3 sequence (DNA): TGTGCCAGCAGCTTTGAAGGGGCTAAGGCTAACTATGGCTACACCTTC. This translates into CASSFEGAKANYGYTF. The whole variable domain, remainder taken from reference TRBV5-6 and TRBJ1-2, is DAGVTQSPTHLIKTRGQQVTLRCSPKSGHDTVSWYQQALGQGPQFIFQYYEEEERQRGNFPDRFSGHQFPNYSSELNVNALLLGDSALYLCASSFEGAKANYGYTFGSGTRLTVV.

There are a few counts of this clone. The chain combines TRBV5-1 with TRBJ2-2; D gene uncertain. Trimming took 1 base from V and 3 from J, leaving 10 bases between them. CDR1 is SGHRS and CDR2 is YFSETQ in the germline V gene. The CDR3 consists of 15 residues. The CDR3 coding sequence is TGCGCCAGCAGCTTGAAACGGAGTCACACCGGGGAGCTGTTTTTT. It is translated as CASSLKRSHTGELFF.

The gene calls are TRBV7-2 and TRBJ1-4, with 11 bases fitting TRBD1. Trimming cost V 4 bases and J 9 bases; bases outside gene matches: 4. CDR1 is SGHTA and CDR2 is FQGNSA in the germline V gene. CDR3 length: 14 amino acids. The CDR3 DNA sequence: TGTGCCAGCAGCTCCGGACAGGGGGCGAAAAAACTGTTTTTT. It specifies CASSSGQGAKKLFF.

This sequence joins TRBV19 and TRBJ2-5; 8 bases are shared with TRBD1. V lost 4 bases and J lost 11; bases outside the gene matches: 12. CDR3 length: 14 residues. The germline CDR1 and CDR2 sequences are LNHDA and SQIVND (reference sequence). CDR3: CASSKGQGLWEQYF. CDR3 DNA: TGTGCCAGTAGTAAAGGACAGGGATTATGGGAGCAGTACTTC.

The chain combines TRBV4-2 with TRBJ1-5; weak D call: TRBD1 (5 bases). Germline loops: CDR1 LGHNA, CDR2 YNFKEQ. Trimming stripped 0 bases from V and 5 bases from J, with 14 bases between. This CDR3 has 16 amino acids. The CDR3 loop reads CASSQDLQVSYQPQHF. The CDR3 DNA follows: TGTGCCAGCAGCCAAGATCTACAGGTATCATATCAGCCCCAGCATTTT.

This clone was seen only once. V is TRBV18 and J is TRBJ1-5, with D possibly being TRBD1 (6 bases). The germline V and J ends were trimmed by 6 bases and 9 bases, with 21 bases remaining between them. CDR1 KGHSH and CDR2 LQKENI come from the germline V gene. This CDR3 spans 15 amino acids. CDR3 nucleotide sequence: TGTGCCAGCTCTCGGCGTCAAGAGAGGACAGCGCCCCAGCATTTT. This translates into CASSRRQERTAPQHF.

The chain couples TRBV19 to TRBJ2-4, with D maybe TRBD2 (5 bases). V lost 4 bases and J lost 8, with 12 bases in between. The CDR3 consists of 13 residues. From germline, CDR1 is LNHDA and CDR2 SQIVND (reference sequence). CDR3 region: CASSRRVRDIQYF. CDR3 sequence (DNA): TGTGCCAGTAGTAGGCGGGTGAGAGACATTCAGTACTTC.

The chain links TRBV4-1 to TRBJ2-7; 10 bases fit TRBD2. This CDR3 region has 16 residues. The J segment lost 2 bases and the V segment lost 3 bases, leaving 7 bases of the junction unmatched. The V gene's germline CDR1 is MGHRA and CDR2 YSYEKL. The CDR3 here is CASSQELAGLPYEQYF. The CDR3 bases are TGCGCCAGCAGCCAGGAACTAGCGGGGCTTCCCTACGAGCAGTACTTC.

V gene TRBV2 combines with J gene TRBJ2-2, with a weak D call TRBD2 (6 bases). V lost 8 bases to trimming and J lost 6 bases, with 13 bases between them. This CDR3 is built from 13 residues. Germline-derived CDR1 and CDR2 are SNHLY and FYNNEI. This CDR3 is CASQMGGAGELFF. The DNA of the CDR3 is TGTGCCAGCCAGATGGGCGGGGCCGGGGAGCTGTTTTTT.

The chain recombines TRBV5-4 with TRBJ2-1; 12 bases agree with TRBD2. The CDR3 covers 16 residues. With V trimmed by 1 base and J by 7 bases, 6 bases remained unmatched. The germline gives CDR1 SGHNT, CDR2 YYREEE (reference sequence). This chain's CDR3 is CASSLSTSGRWNEQFF. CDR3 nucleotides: TGTGCCAGCAGCTTGAGCACTAGCGGGAGGTGGAATGAGCAGTTCTTC.

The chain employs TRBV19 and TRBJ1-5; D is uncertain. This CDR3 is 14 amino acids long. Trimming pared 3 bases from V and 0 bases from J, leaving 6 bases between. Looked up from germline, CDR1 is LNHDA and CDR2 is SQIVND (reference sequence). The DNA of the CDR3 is TGTGCCAGTAGTATTCCCCTTAGCAATCAGCCCCAGCATTTT. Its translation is CASSIPLSNQPQHF. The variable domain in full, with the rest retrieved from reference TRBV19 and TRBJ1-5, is DGGITQSPKYLFRKEGQNVTLSCEQNLNHDAMYWYRQDPGQGLRLIYYSQIVNDFQKGDIAEGYSVSREKKESFPLTVTSAQKNPTAFYLCASSIPLSNQPQHFGDGTRLSIL.

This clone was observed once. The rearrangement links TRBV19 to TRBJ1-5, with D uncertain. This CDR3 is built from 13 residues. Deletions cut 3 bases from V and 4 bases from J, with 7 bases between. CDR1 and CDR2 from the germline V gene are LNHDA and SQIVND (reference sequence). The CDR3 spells CASSIIANQPQHF. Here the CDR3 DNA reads TGTGCCAGTAGTATTATAGCTAATCAGCCCCAGCATTTT.

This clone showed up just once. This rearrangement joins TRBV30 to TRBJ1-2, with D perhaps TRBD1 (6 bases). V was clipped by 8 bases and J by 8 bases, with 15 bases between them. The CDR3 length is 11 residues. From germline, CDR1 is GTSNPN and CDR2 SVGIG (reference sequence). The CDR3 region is CARGQDRGYTF. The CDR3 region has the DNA TGTGCCCGAGGACAAGACAGGGGCTACACCTTC.

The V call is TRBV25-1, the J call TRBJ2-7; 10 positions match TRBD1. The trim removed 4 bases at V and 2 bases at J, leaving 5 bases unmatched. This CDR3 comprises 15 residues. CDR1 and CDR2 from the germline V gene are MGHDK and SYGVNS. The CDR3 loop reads CASSASTGGPYEQYF. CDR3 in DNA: TGTGCCAGCAGTGCTTCGACAGGGGGCCCCTACGAGCAGTACTTC.

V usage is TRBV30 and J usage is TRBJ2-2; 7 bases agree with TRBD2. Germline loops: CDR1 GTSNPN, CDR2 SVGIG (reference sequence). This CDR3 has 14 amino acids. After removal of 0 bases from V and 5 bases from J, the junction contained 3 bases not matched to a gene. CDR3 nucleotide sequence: TGTGCCTGGAGTGTCTCCGGGAGGACCGGGGAGCTGTTTTTT. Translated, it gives CAWSVSGRTGELFF.